A selection of T cell receptor beta chains follows, all from one sample in a study of neurological immune-mediated disorders. Each CDR3 protein gets one entry after TCRdb re-called the 5' RACE reads with MiXCR. There are 80,000 to 85,000 distinct CDR3 sequences in the sample; 2% to 3% occur only once, and roughly 1.2% lies in the top ten. What was sequenced was PBMCs. These receptors were collected from a woman between 25 and 40 years old with multiple sclerosis. The CDR3 runs from the conserved cysteine through the conserved F or W. Fields, in order: J gene, V gene, D gene, clone size, CDR3 protein, CDR3 DNA. D genes are given only for firm matches. Size tells how often a clone was seen (once, few, many) or the class of an expanded clone, and some rows leave it out.

>TRBJ2-1|TRBV7-2|TRBD2|many
CASSLLAGEYNEQFF
TGTGCCAGCAGCCTACTAGCGGGAGAGTACAATGAGCAGTTCTTC
>TRBJ2-1|TRBV2|-|many
CASSDERELNEQFF
TGTGCCAGCAGTGACGAACGGGAGTTAAATGAGCAGTTCTTC
>TRBJ2-4|TRBV28|-|many
CASTGDLRENIQYF
TGTGCCAGCACCGGGGATTTAAGGGAAAACATTCAGTACTTC
>TRBJ1-6|TRBV20-1|-|many
CSARPPGAENSPLHF
TGCAGTGCTAGGCCGCCCGGGGCCGAAAATTCACCCCTCCACTTT
>TRBJ2-3|TRBV27|TRBD2|many
CASRRLAGEADTQYF
TGTGCCAGCAGACGACTAGCGGGAGAGGCAGATACGCAGTATTTT
>TRBJ2-5|TRBV29-1|TRBD1|many
CSVGGTGGQETQYF
TGCAGCGTTGGCGGGACAGGGGGCCAAGAGACCCAGTACTTC
>TRBJ2-1|TRBV20-1|TRBD2|many
CSAPTSVSSYNEQFF
TGCAGTGCTCCTACTAGCGTTAGCTCCTACAATGAGCAGTTCTTC
>TRBJ2-3|TRBV6-4|TRBD2|many
CASSYLAGADTQYF
TGTGCCAGCAGTTATTTAGCGGGAGCAGATACGCAGTATTTT
>TRBJ1-1|TRBV6-2/TRBV6-3|-|few
CASSITGGDTEAFF
TGTGCCAGCAGTATTACGGGGGGGGACACTGAAGCTTTCTTT
>TRBJ2-5|TRBV25-1|TRBD2|many
CARGGVTQYF
TGTGCCAGGGGGGGGGTGACCCAGTACTTC
>TRBJ2-3|TRBV7-2|-|many
CASSLWRDVDTQYF
TGTGCCAGCAGCTTATGGCGGGACGTGGATACGCAGTATTTT
>TRBJ2-3|TRBV7-8|TRBD2|many
CASSFGLAGDTDTQYF
TGTGCCAGCAGCTTCGGACTAGCGGGAGACACAGATACGCAGTATTTT
>TRBJ2-1|TRBV6-1|TRBD1|many
CASSEEGQVRYNEQFF
TGTGCCAGCAGTGAAGAGGGACAGGTTAGATACAATGAGCAGTTCTTC
>TRBJ1-1|TRBV12-3/TRBV12-4|TRBD1|many
CASSSTTGGGTEAFF
TGTGCCAGCAGTTCAACGACAGGGGGGGGTACTGAAGCTTTCTTT
>TRBJ2-7|TRBV10-2|TRBD2|many
CASRPGTSGAWGPYEQYF
TGCGCCAGCAGGCCCGGGACTAGCGGGGCGTGGGGACCCTACGAGCAGTACTTC
>TRBJ2-3|TRBV7-2|-|few
CASRFSGTDTQYF
TGTGCCAGCAGGTTCAGTGGGACAGATACGCAGTATTTT
>TRBJ1-6|TRBV29-1|-|many
CSVRDFVDNSPLHF
TGCAGCGTCAGAGACTTTGTCGACAATTCACCCCTCCACTTT
>TRBJ2-7|TRBV12-3/TRBV12-4|TRBD2|many
CASSLGGDEQYF
TGTGCCAGCAGTTTGGGGGGGGACGAGCAGTACTTC
>TRBJ1-1|TRBV20-1|-|many
CSAFTGRVNTEAFF
TGCAGTGCCTTCACAGGGCGCGTGAACACTGAAGCTTTCTTT
>TRBJ1-2|TRBV5-1|TRBD1|few
CASSQDREDYGYTF
TGCGCCAGCAGCCAGGACAGGGAAGACTATGGCTACACCTTC
>TRBJ2-2|TRBV21-1|-|many
CASSKDKGDGRELFF
TGTGCCAGCAGCAAAGACAAAGGGGACGGACGGGAGCTGTTTTTT
>TRBJ2-7|TRBV2|-|many
CASSTGAVSYEQYF
TGTGCCAGCAGTACAGGAGCTGTCTCCTACGAGCAGTACTTC
>TRBJ2-5|TRBV11-2|-|-
CASSFYICSARRLGRGQETQYF
-
>TRBJ2-2|TRBV5-1|TRBD2|many
CASSPTSGINTGELFF
TGCGCCAGCAGCCCGACTAGCGGGATTAACACCGGGGAGCTGTTTTTT
>TRBJ2-5|TRBV20-1|-|many
CSASGEETQYF
TGCAGTGCTAGCGGGGAAGAGACCCAGTACTTC
>TRBJ2-7|TRBV6-2/TRBV6-3|-|many
CASTTPTAPPDEQYF
TGTGCCAGCACCACTCCGACCGCCCCCCCGGACGAGCAGTACTTC
>TRBJ1-1|TRBV11-2|-|many
CASSSAGLNTEAFF
TGTGCCAGCAGCTCAGCGGGGCTCAACACTGAAGCTTTCTTT
>TRBJ2-6|TRBV5-1|-|many
CASSLGPAGANVLTF
TGCGCCAGCAGCTTGGGCCCCGCAGGGGCCAACGTCCTGACTTTC
>TRBJ2-1|TRBV27|-|many
CATGMTGRINEQFF
TGTGCCACCGGGATGACTGGGAGGATTAATGAGCAGTTCTTC
>TRBJ2-1|TRBV5-1|-|many
CASSLTESYNEQFF
TGCGCCAGCAGCTTAACGGAGAGCTACAATGAGCAGTTCTTC
>TRBJ1-5|TRBV12-3/TRBV12-4|TRBD1|many
CASSSLGQGNQPQHF
TGTGCCAGCAGTTCCCTAGGACAGGGCAATCAGCCCCAGCATTTT
>TRBJ2-3|TRBV5-1|-|many
CASSLGTGSTQYF
TGCGCCAGCAGCTTGGGTACAGGGTCAACGCAGTATTTT
>TRBJ1-1|TRBV2|-|-
CASRGAVHNTEDFF
TGTGCCAGCCGCGGAGCAGTTCACAACACTGAAGATTTCTTT
>TRBJ2-3|TRBV6-2/TRBV6-3|-|many
CASSLSSELTDTQYF
TGTGCCAGCAGTCTGTCTAGCGAACTCACAGATACGCAGTATTTT
>TRBJ2-7|TRBV15|-|many
CATRGIGVGEQYF
TGTGCCACCAGAGGCATAGGGGTGGGAGAGCAGTACTTC
>TRBJ2-2|TRBV20-1|-|many
CSAREANTGELFF
TGCAGTGCTAGAGAGGCGAACACCGGGGAGCTGTTTTTT
>TRBJ2-4|TRBV5-1|-|many
CASSSLQDKNIQYF
TGCGCCAGCAGCTCGTTACAGGACAAAAACATTCAGTACTTC
>TRBJ1-5|TRBV15|-|many
CATSRASVQPQHF
TGTGCCACCAGCAGAGCCAGTGTTCAGCCCCAGCATTTT